Listed here are 30 T cell receptor beta chains from one sample, sequenced in a study of response to subunit inactivated influenza vaccine. One entry per CDR3 protein results from TCRdb running MiXCR on the RT-PCR reads. This table holds 700,000 to 800,000 distinct CDR3 sequences, 18% found once. The source material was PBMCs from blood, sampled more than 4 days after vaccination. These receptors all come from a middle-aged man who received an inactivated influenza vaccine.

This clonotype was detected ten times or more. This chain connects TRBV29-1 to TRBJ2-5; the D gene is possibly TRBD2 (5 bases). CDR3 length: 12 residues. V lost 5 bases to trimming and J lost 5 bases, with 12 bases between them. Germline lookup yields CDR1 SQVTM and CDR2 ANQGSEA. The CDR3 nucleotides read TGCAGCGTTCGGTCTAGCTCGGAGACCCAGTACTTC. It encodes CSVRSSSETQYF.

This clonotype appeared a few times. The chain joins TRBV6-5 to TRBJ1-1; 9 nucleotides align to TRBD1. Looked up from germline, CDR1 is MNHEY and CDR2 is SVGAGI. The CDR3 is made up of 12 amino acids. V shed 2 bases and J 9 bases; nucleotides not matched to a gene: 1. The chain's CDR3 is CASSYGTGKAFF. The CDR3 DNA follows: TGTGCCAGCAGTTACGGGACAGGGAAAGCTTTCTTT.

This clonotype appeared a few times. The chain has TRBV30 and TRBJ1-5; D call uncertain. Germline V lookup: CDR1 GTSNPN, CDR2 SVGIG (reference sequence). The V gene lost 2 bases and the J gene lost 6 bases, with 11 bases spanning the gap. The CDR3 consists of 13 residues. The CDR3 loop is CAWSRDGGQPQHF. In nucleotides, the CDR3 is TGTGCCTGGAGTCGAGATGGAGGTCAGCCCCAGCATTTT.

The sample holds a few counts of this clonotype. This CDR3 is CASSSRTSGSNEQFF. The CDR3 nucleotides read TGCGCCAGCAGTTCCCGGACTAGCGGGAGCAATGAGCAGTTCTTC. The chain has TRBV5-1 and TRBJ2-1; TRBD2 matches 13 bases. This CDR3 spans 15 amino acids. Germline V gene sequence: CDR1 SGHRS, CDR2 YFSETQ. J was trimmed by 6 bases and V by 5 bases; bases with no gene match: 5.

The CDR3 DNA reads as TGCGCCAGCAGCTTGGCCGGGCCGGGAAACGGGGAGCTGTTTTTT. Protein sequence: CASSLAGPGNGELFF. The chain recombines TRBV5-1 with TRBJ2-2; tentatively, D is TRBD2 (5 bases). V was cut by 0 bases and J by 7 bases, with 13 bases left in between. The CDR3 contains 15 residues. Germline assignment: CDR1 SGHRS and CDR2 YFSETQ.

This clonotype occurred a few times. CDR3 sequence (DNA): TGTGCCAGCAGTGGGACAGGAGGGGGTCAGCCCCAGCATTTT. This codes for CASSGTGGGQPQHF. V and J are TRBV6-1 and TRBJ1-5; TRBD1 matches at 7 bases. The V segment lost 4 bases and the J segment 6 bases; nucleotides outside the gene matches: 6. Germline CDR1 and CDR2: MNHNS and SASEGT. CDR3 size: 14 residues.

This clonotype was counted ten times or more. The J gene is TRBJ2-7, the V gene TRBV7-2; 7 positions match TRBD1. The length of the CDR3 is 14 residues. V lost 5 bases and J lost 7; bases outside the gene matches: 11. Germline CDR1 reads SGHTA; CDR2 reads FQGNSA. CDR3 region: CASSPHLDRVEQYF. The CDR3 bases are TGTGCCAGCAGCCCCCACCTTGACAGGGTTGAGCAGTACTTC.

V and J are TRBV10-3 and TRBJ1-5; D might be TRBD1 (5 bases). Trimming removed 8 bases at V and 9 bases at J, with 17 bases between. In germline, CDR1 is ENHRY, CDR2 SYGVKD. The CDR3 is 13 amino acids. CDR3 in DNA: TGTGCCATCGGGACGGCTGGAGATACGCCCCAGCATTTT. The encoded protein is CAIGTAGDTPQHF.

This clonotype was counted only a few times. CDR3 DNA: TGTGCCAGCAAATGGACGGTGACGAACACTGAAGCTTTCTTT. As protein: CASKWTVTNTEAFF. V is TRBV2 and J is TRBJ1-1; D not certain. CDR3 length: 14 amino acids. V was cut by 7 bases and J by 1 base, with 13 bases left in between. Germline V gene sequence: CDR1 SNHLY, CDR2 FYNNEI. The complete variable domain, with remaining parts taken from reference TRBV2 and TRBJ1-1, reads EPEVTQTPSHQVTQMGQEVILRCVPISNHLYFYWYRQILGQKVEFLVSFYNNEISEKSEIFDDQFSVERPDGSNFTLKIRSTKLEDSAMYFCASKWTVTNTEAFFGQGTRLTVV.

The gene calls are TRBV6-1 and TRBJ2-3; D perhaps matches TRBD2 (6 bases). Per the germline V gene, CDR1 is MNHNS and CDR2 is SASEGT. The V end was cut by 6 bases, the J end by 6 bases, with 19 bases between. This CDR3 spans 15 amino acids. CDR3 coding DNA: TGTGCCAGCAGCTCGGGACTCCTCGGGGTGGATACGCAGTATTTT. It encodes CASSSGLLGVDTQYF.

This clonotype was recorded a few times. This rearrangement joins TRBV3-1 to TRBJ2-3, with TRBD2 matching 12 bases. The CDR3 is made up of 18 amino acids. The J segment lost 1 base and the V segment lost 4 bases, leaving 9 bases of the junction unmatched. Germline loops: CDR1 LGHDT, CDR2 YNNKEL (reference sequence). The CDR3 spells CASSPTPGLAGGTDTQYF. The CDR3 DNA sequence: TGTGCCAGCAGCCCTACCCCGGGACTAGCGGGCGGCACAGATACGCAGTATTTT.

In this sample, this clonotype turned up a few times. DNA for the CDR3: TGTGCCAGCAGCTTAACCTTCTACCGGGAGGGCACTGAAGCTTTCTTT. Translating it yields CASSLTFYREGTEAFF. The chain joins TRBV7-2 to TRBJ1-1; D not resolved. V gave up 2 bases and J gave up 4 bases, with 17 bases separating them. Germline CDR1 reads SGHTA; CDR2 reads FQGNSA. The CDR3 length is 16 residues.

This clonotype was seen many times. V usage is TRBV29-1 and J usage is TRBJ2-2; 10 bases match TRBD2. The CDR3 is made up of 15 amino acids. With V trimmed by 2 bases and J by 6 bases, 6 bases remained unmatched. Germline CDR1 reads SQVTM; CDR2 reads ANQGSEA. For the CDR3, the DNA is TGCAGCGTTGAAAGAGCGGGAGGGCCCCCCGGGGAGCTGTTTTTT. It translates to CSVERAGGPPGELFF.

The J gene is TRBJ2-7, the V gene TRBV6-5, with 10 bases aligning to TRBD2. CDR3 length: 16 residues. The J segment lost 2 bases and the V segment lost 0 bases, leaving 4 bases of the junction unmatched. Germline V CDR1 and CDR2: MNHEY, SVGAGI. The CDR3 sequence is CASSYSTLAGTYEQYF. The CDR3 bases are TGTGCCAGCAGTTACTCTACACTAGCGGGGACCTACGAGCAGTACTTC.

This clonotype occurred a few times. The V gene is TRBV12-3 or TRBV12-4, the J gene TRBJ1-4; 8 bases are shared with TRBD1. The CDR3 is 15 amino acids. V gave up 3 bases and J gave up 7 bases; unmatched junction bases: 7. The CDR3 loop is CASSFSSGGGEKLFF. CDR3 DNA: TGTGCCAGCAGTTTTTCCTCAGGGGGCGGTGAAAAACTGTTTTTT.

This clonotype turned up a few times. The chain employs TRBV20-1 and TRBJ2-1; 10 nucleotides agree with TRBD2. V shed 3 bases, J shed 1 base, and the junction held 6 bases outside the gene matches. The CDR3 spans 16 residues. The germline V gene has CDR1 DFQATT and CDR2 SNEGSKA (reference sequence). CDR3 in amino acids: CSASQREGLSYNEQFF. The CDR3 bases are TGCAGTGCTAGTCAGCGGGAGGGCCTATCCTACAATGAGCAGTTCTTC.

This clonotype came up many times. The rearrangement links TRBV29-1 to TRBJ2-2; 7 bases match TRBD1. This CDR3 region has 15 residues. Trimming removed 0 bases from V and 6 bases from J; junction bases left unmatched: 7. Germline loops: CDR1 SQVTM, CDR2 ANQGSEA. CDR3 sequence: CSVEERGQPSGELFF. The CDR3 region has the DNA TGCAGCGTTGAAGAGAGGGGACAGCCTTCCGGGGAGCTGTTTTTT.

This clonotype was counted a few times. The chain carries TRBV20-1 and TRBJ2-1; D unclear. Per germline, CDR1 DFQATT and CDR2 SNEGSKA (reference sequence). CDR3 length equals 15 residues. Deletions cut 1 base from V and 0 bases from J, with 10 bases between. The CDR3 bases are TGCAGTGCTAGAGTTTCACGGGTCTCCTACAATGAGCAGTTCTTC. Residues: CSARVSRVSYNEQFF.

The rearrangement joins TRBV20-1 to TRBJ1-2, with D possibly being TRBD1 (5 bases). CDR1 and CDR2 (germline): DFQATT, SNEGSKA (reference sequence). The CDR3 contains 13 residues. Trimming stripped 5 bases from V and 6 bases from J, with 16 bases between. Here the CDR3 reads CSAPPARGNGYTF. DNA for the CDR3: TGCAGTGCTCCCCCGGCGCGGGGGAATGGCTACACCTTC.

CDR3 nucleotides: TGCGCCAGCAGCTTGGGGGGAAGGGAGCCAACCGCGGAGACCCAGTACTTC. Translated: CASSLGGREPTAETQYF. This chain uses TRBV5-1 with TRBJ2-5, with D possibly being TRBD2 (5 bases). Trimming left V 0 bases short and J 5 bases short, with 20 bases between. CDR1 is SGHRS, CDR2 YFSETQ, per germline. The CDR3 runs to 17 residues.

The chain couples TRBV9 to TRBJ2-1, with no clear D. V was cut by 2 bases and J by 7 bases, with 10 bases left in between. Germline lookup yields CDR1 SGDLS and CDR2 YYNGEE. The length of the CDR3 is 13 residues. CDR3 DNA sequence: TGTGCCAGCAGCGTCGAGGCTAGAAATGAGCAGTTCTTC. It is translated as CASSVEARNEQFF.

This clonotype was detected many times. This sequence joins TRBV29-1 and TRBJ2-1, with 10 bases lining up with TRBD2. Germline V gene data show CDR1 as SQVTM and CDR2 as ANQGSEA. V lost 4 bases and J lost 7; bases outside the gene matches: 16. The CDR3 contains 17 residues. CDR3 in amino acids: CSVGLTSGTHPRNEQFF. CDR3 in DNA: TGCAGCGTTGGACTCACTAGCGGGACGCATCCGCGGAATGAGCAGTTCTTC.

This clonotype has just a few counts. This rearrangement joins TRBV20-1 to TRBJ2-7; 8 bases are shared with TRBD2. This CDR3 comprises 15 residues. Germline lookup yields CDR1 DFQATT and CDR2 SNEGSKA (reference sequence). V dropped 2 bases and J dropped 3; count of bases not matched to a gene: 9. The CDR3 sequence: CSARQPTSVRYEQYF. The CDR3 DNA reads TGCAGTGCTAGACAACCGACTAGCGTTCGCTACGAGCAGTACTTC.

The chain recombines TRBV11-2 with TRBJ2-3, with D possibly being TRBD2 (5 bases). V dropped 2 bases and J dropped 0 bases, with 21 bases sitting between them. This CDR3 comprises 19 residues. Germline CDR1 reads SGHAT; CDR2 reads FQNNGV. CDR3 nucleotide sequence: TGTGCCAGCAGCTTAATAGCGTTAACACTTATCACTAGCACAGATACGCAGTATTTT. It yields the protein CASSLIALTLITSTDTQYF.

This clonotype was picked up a small number of times. The rearrangement uses TRBV7-9 and TRBJ2-2; D gene ambiguous. Germline CDR1 is SEHNR and CDR2 is FQNEAQ (reference sequence). CDR3 size: 15 residues. V lost 3 bases, J lost 1 base, and 9 bases lay in between. CDR3 DNA: TGTGCCAGCAGCTTTATGTGGGAGAACACCGGGGAGCTGTTTTTT. Amino acid sequence: CASSFMWENTGELFF.

V usage is TRBV29-1 and J usage is TRBJ2-2; D ambiguous. The CDR3 has 13 amino acids. CDR1 is SQVTM and CDR2 is ANQGSEA in the germline V gene. Trimming stripped 6 bases from V and 0 bases from J, with 8 bases between. CDR3 bases: TGCAGCGTCAAACCTCCGAACACCGGGGAGCTGTTTTTT. Translation: CSVKPPNTGELFF.

This clonotype was seen a few times. This sequence joins TRBV4-2 and TRBJ2-1; D is perhaps TRBD2 (6 bases). Germline V gene data show CDR1 as LGHNA and CDR2 as YNFKEQ. With 0 bases removed from V and 6 bases from J, the gap between germline ends came to 18 bases. CDR3 length equals 17 residues. This CDR3 is CASSQEVTGAGGNEQFF. The CDR3, as DNA: TGTGCCAGCAGCCAAGAGGTAACTGGGGCCGGGGGCAATGAGCAGTTCTTC.

This clonotype came up a few times. The chain links TRBV15 to TRBJ2-5, with 7 bases matching TRBD2. Trimming at V came to 0 bases and at J to 4 bases, leaving 14 bases not matched to a gene. Germline values: CDR1 LNHNV, CDR2 YYDKDF (reference sequence). The CDR3 is 18 residues long. The CDR3, as DNA: TGTGCCACCAGCAGAGAAGTTATCGGGGGGACCGATGGAGAGACCCAGTACTTC. Its translation is CATSREVIGGTDGETQYF.

The chain links TRBV5-1 to TRBJ2-5, with D perhaps assigned TRBD1 or TRBD2 (5 bases each). Germline V gene lookup returns CDR1 SGHRS and CDR2 YFSETQ. The ends were cut back, 2 bases at V and 5 bases at J, with 16 bases in the middle. CDR3 size: 15 residues. CDR3 sequence: CASSLGTAWGETQYF. CDR3 coding DNA: TGCGCCAGCAGCTTAGGGACCGCTTGGGGCGAGACCCAGTACTTC.

The chain employs TRBV10-2 and TRBJ2-1, with a possible D match to TRBD2 (7 bases). Germline CDR1 is WSHSY and CDR2 is SAAADI. V lost 0 bases, J lost 4 bases, and 13 bases lay in between. The CDR3 is made up of 16 amino acids. This chain's CDR3 is CASSESRGTTYNEQFF. CDR3 nucleotide sequence: TGCGCCAGCAGTGAGTCGAGGGGGACTACTTACAATGAGCAGTTCTTC.